The 27 T cell receptor beta chains below all came from one sample that was sequenced in a study of regulatory T cells in long-lasting Graves disease. Arm-PCR of CDR3 regions and iRepertoire HTBI primers were used to build TCR beta libraries. MiXCR, run by TCRdb on the multiplex PCR reads, gives a single entry per CDR3 protein. The sample records hundreds of thousands of distinct CDR3 sequences, less than 25% being singletons. Time point in this sample: persistent/refractory GD, antithyroid drugs over 5 years with positive TRAb. Extracted RNA from PBMCs served as the source of the TCR library. The input for sequencing was peripheral blood mononuclear cells (PBMCs), taken when the disease was refractory, from a patient treated with antithyroid drugs. Receptors originate from a female donor with Graves disease.

There are many counts of this clonotype. The CDR3 sequence: CASSLFGAETEAFF. DNA for the CDR3: TGTGCCAGCAGTTTATTTGGGGCCGAAACTGAAGCTTTCTTT. The chain couples TRBV27 to TRBJ1-1; possible D gene TRBD1, 5 bases. With 1 base removed from V and 5 bases from J, the gap between germline ends came to 11 bases. This CDR3 comprises 14 residues. Per germline, CDR1 MNHEY and CDR2 SMNVEV (reference sequence).

Ten or more counts support this clonotype. The J gene is TRBJ1-2, the V gene TRBV28, with D possibly matching TRBD1 (5 bases). Germline loops: CDR1 MDHEN, CDR2 SYDVKM. The CDR3 consists of 11 residues. V lost 7 bases, J lost 4 bases, and 7 bases lay in between. This chain's CDR3 is CASTDSYGYTF. CDR3 sequence (DNA): TGTGCCAGCACCGACAGCTATGGCTACACCTTC.

This clonotype was counted once. The chain links TRBV20-1 to TRBJ2-7, with D possibly TRBD2 on 5 matching bases. Germline CDR1 DFQATT, CDR2 SNEGSKA (reference sequence). This CDR3 contains 14 residues. V was shortened by 2 bases and J by 4 bases, with 15 bases between the two germline ends. Written as DNA, the CDR3 is TGCAGTGCTAGAATACTAGGTGAAAATTACGAGCAGTACTTC. This translates into CSARILGENYEQYF.

This clonotype was picked up a small number of times. The rearrangement uses TRBV28 and TRBJ2-1; 8 nucleotides line up with TRBD2. The CDR3 consists of 14 residues. V shed 3 bases, J shed 8 bases, and the junction held 6 bases outside the gene matches. Germline CDR1 and CDR2: MDHEN and SYDVKM. The CDR3 region has the DNA TGTGCCAGCAGTTTGGCCCAGCGGGAGTATGAGCAGTTCTTC. Translation: CASSLAQREYEQFF.

This clonotype was seen repeatedly, ten times or more. The V call is TRBV7-2, the J call TRBJ2-5; TRBD1 matches at 7 bases. V lost 5 bases and J lost 1; bases outside the gene matches: 10. This CDR3 is built from 16 residues. Germline loops: CDR1 SGHTA, CDR2 FQGNSA. CDR3 amino acids: CASSTFGQAIQETQYF. CDR3 DNA sequence: TGTGCCAGCAGCACTTTCGGACAGGCGATCCAAGAGACCCAGTACTTC. Together with reference TRBV7-2 and TRBJ2-5, the CDR3 gives the full variable domain: GAGVSQSPSNKVTEKGKDVELRCDPISGHTALYWYRQSLGQGLEFLIYFQGNSAPDKSGLPSDRFSAERTGGSVSTLTIQRTQQEDSAVYLCASSTFGQAIQETQYFGPGTRLLVL.

The chain is built from TRBV7-9 and TRBJ2-2; tentatively, D is TRBD1 (6 bases). Trimming took off 5 bases at V and 4 bases at J, with 14 bases between the two ends. Germline V CDR1 and CDR2: SEHNR, FQNEAQ (reference sequence). The CDR3 sequence is 15 residues long. For the CDR3, the DNA is TGTGCCAGCAGCCCAGGGGTAGAGGTCACCGGGGAGCTGTTTTTT. As protein: CASSPGVEVTGELFF.

In its sample, this clonotype was seen a few times. The chain couples TRBV6-5 to TRBJ1-6; D not resolved. Trimming removed 2 bases at V and 0 bases at J, with 2 bases between. Germline CDR1 MNHEY, CDR2 SVGAGI. The CDR3 has 14 residues. CDR3 DNA sequence: TGTGCCAGCAGTTACAGCTCCTATAATTCACCCCTCCACTTT. Amino acid sequence: CASSYSSYNSPLHF.

This sequence joins TRBV3-1 and TRBJ2-3; 12 nucleotides align to TRBD2. Per the germline V gene, CDR1 is LGHDT and CDR2 is YNNKEL (reference sequence). CDR3 length: 15 residues. Unmatched junction bases numbered 5, after V lost 6 bases and J lost 4 bases. The DNA for the CDR3 is TGTGCCAGCAGACCTAGCGGGAGGGGTCCAGATACGCAGTATTTT. Encoded protein: CASRPSGRGPDTQYF.

This clonotype was seen many times. The CDR3 sequence: CASTGQGPNTEAFF. The CDR3, as DNA: TGTGCCAGCACTGGACAGGGGCCGAACACTGAAGCTTTCTTT. The chain recombines TRBV2 with TRBJ1-1; 9 bases map to TRBD1. The CDR3 extends over 14 amino acids. V shed 7 bases and J 1 base; nucleotides not matched to a gene: 4. Germline V gene data show CDR1 as SNHLY and CDR2 as FYNNEI. The complete variable domain, with remaining parts taken from reference TRBV2 and TRBJ1-1, reads EPEVTQTPSHQVTQMGQEVILRCVPISNHLYFYWYRQILGQKVEFLVSFYNNEISEKSEIFDDQFSVERPDGSNFTLKIRSTKLEDSAMYFCASTGQGPNTEAFFGQGTRLTVV.

This sequence joins TRBV4-1 and TRBJ2-7; TRBD2 agrees at 7 bases. The CDR3 consists of 13 residues. In germline, CDR1 is MGHRA, CDR2 YSYEKL. Trimming cost V 6 bases and J 3 bases; bases outside gene matches: 5. The CDR3 sequence is CASSEREGYEQYF. DNA of the CDR3: TGCGCCAGCAGTGAGCGGGAAGGCTACGAGCAGTACTTC.

J is TRBJ2-7 and V is TRBV19; 8 positions match TRBD2. Trimming removed 3 bases from V and 2 bases from J; junction bases left unmatched: 6. The CDR3 extends over 15 amino acids. Per germline, CDR1 LNHDA and CDR2 SQIVND (reference sequence). Here the CDR3 reads CASSITSGTTYEQYF. The DNA of the CDR3 is TGTGCCAGTAGTATCACTAGCGGTACTACCTACGAGCAGTACTTC.

As concerns this clonotype: Because the CDR3 is missing its conserved closing phenylalanine or tryptophan, this is likely a read error. The V call is TRBV13, the J call TRBJ2-5; D is unresolved. The CDR3 consists of 11 residues. Trimming stripped 2 bases from V and 5 bases from J, with 3 bases between. Germline assignment: CDR1 PRHDT and CDR2 FYEKMQ (reference sequence). The CDR3 loop is CASSLRETQYS. The CDR3, as DNA: TGTGCCAGCAGCTTAAGGGAGACCCAGTACTCC.

The sample holds many counts of this clonotype. V and J are TRBV2 and TRBJ2-2; 11 bases match TRBD1. The CDR3 sequence is 15 residues long. The J segment lost 5 bases and the V segment lost 4 bases, leaving 3 bases of the junction unmatched. Germline lookup yields CDR1 SNHLY and CDR2 FYNNEI. The chain's CDR3 is CASSGTGGFTGELFF. The CDR3 coding sequence is TGTGCCAGCAGTGGGACAGGGGGCTTTACCGGGGAGCTGTTTTTT.

This clonotype was picked up many times. The rearrangement links TRBV6-2 or TRBV6-3 to TRBJ1-1; 10 bases match TRBD1. V was pared by 6 bases and J by 3 bases, with 13 bases of the junction left unmatched. The CDR3 is made up of 17 amino acids. The germline CDR1 and CDR2 sequences are MNHEY and SVGEGT. The CDR3: CASRPRTGGIWDTEAFF. Written as DNA, the CDR3 is TGTGCCAGCAGACCGCGGACAGGGGGGATTTGGGACACTGAAGCTTTCTTT.

This clonotype turned up a few times. The chain couples TRBV6-2 or TRBV6-3 to TRBJ2-3; D ambiguous. The CDR3 sequence is 13 residues long. Per the germline V gene, CDR1 is MNHEY and CDR2 is SVGEGT. V lost 0 bases to trimming and J lost 7 bases, with 8 bases between them. This CDR3 is CASSYSKAHTQYF. DNA of the CDR3: TGTGCCAGCAGTTACTCGAAAGCCCATACGCAGTATTTT.

This sequence joins TRBV18 and TRBJ2-1, with 12 bases identical to TRBD2. The junction had 6 bases not matched to a gene; V was cut back by 3 bases and J by 9 bases. The CDR3 spans 15 residues. Germline V gene lookup returns CDR1 KGHSH and CDR2 LQKENI. The CDR3 DNA follows: TGTGCCAGCTCACCTGGACTAGCGGGGATGAGTGAGCAGTTCTTC. It encodes CASSPGLAGMSEQFF.

The CDR3 here is CASSRDFYTGELFF. The CDR3 DNA reads TGTGCCAGCAGCCGGGACTTTTACACCGGGGAGCTGTTTTTT. The chain joins TRBV2 to TRBJ2-2, with D tentatively TRBD2 (6 bases). Trimming stripped 6 bases from V and 3 bases from J, with 11 bases between. CDR1 is SNHLY, CDR2 FYNNEI, per germline. The CDR3 extends over 14 amino acids.

This clonotype was picked up many times. The chain couples TRBV7-8 to TRBJ1-1, with a tentative D call TRBD1 (6 bases). Germline V gene data show CDR1 as SGHVS and CDR2 as FQNEAQ. The V and J ends lost 1 base and 2 bases respectively, with 26 bases between them. This CDR3 is built from 20 residues. CDR3 in amino acids: CASSLGIPSGGRRANTEAFF. The CDR3 DNA is TGTGCCAGCAGCTTAGGAATCCCGTCCGGGGGGCGACGGGCCAACACTGAAGCTTTCTTT.

This clonotype was recorded many times. The chain is built from TRBV6-5 and TRBJ2-2; 9 bases align to TRBD1. After removal of 0 bases from V and 1 base from J, the junction contained 6 bases not matched to a gene. Per germline, CDR1 MNHEY and CDR2 SVGAGI. There are 18 residues in the CDR3. The CDR3 here is CASSYSSTGGVNTGELFF. The CDR3, as DNA: TGTGCCAGCAGTTACTCCAGCACAGGGGGCGTGAACACCGGGGAGCTGTTTTTT.

Many counts were recorded for this clonotype. V gene TRBV10-3 combines with J gene TRBJ2-6, with 7 nucleotides matching TRBD1. Germline lookup yields CDR1 ENHRY and CDR2 SYGVKD. CDR3 size: 19 residues. V was pared by 4 bases and J by 0 bases, with 12 bases of the junction left unmatched. The CDR3 region has the DNA TGTGCCATCAGTGGACAGGGACAGATCCAATCCTCTGGGGCCAACGTCCTGACTTTC. Amino acid sequence: CAISGQGQIQSSGANVLTF.

This clonotype was picked up a small number of times. The CDR3 reads CASSVDTAGNTIYF. CDR3 nucleotide sequence: TGTGCCAGCAGCGTAGACACGGCTGGAAACACCATATATTTT. The chain has TRBV9 and TRBJ1-3, with D hard to call. CDR1 is SGDLS, CDR2 YYNGEE, per germline. Trimming took 0 bases from V and 2 from J, leaving 6 bases between them. The CDR3 extends over 14 amino acids.

In this sample, this clonotype turned up a few times. V is TRBV4-2 and J is TRBJ2-2; D is undetermined. The CDR3 sequence is 14 residues long. V lost 0 bases and J lost 6, with 8 bases in between. CDR1 and CDR2 (germline): LGHNA, YNFKEQ. The CDR3, as DNA: TGTGCCAGCAGCCAAGAGGCGGTTTCCGGGGAGCTGTTTTTT. Protein: CASSQEAVSGELFF.

This clonotype turned up a few times. The rearrangement joins TRBV20-1 to TRBJ1-4, with 7 bases that match TRBD1. J gave up 3 bases and V 5 bases, and 3 bases lay outside the gene matches. Germline V gene sequence: CDR1 DFQATT, CDR2 SNEGSKA (reference sequence). The length of the CDR3 is 13 residues. The CDR3 protein is CSAEGAANEKLFF. CDR3 bases: TGCAGTGCTGAGGGGGCGGCTAATGAAAAACTGTTTTTT.

In this sample, this clonotype turned up many times. The rearrangement joins TRBV28 to TRBJ1-5; 7 nucleotides line up with TRBD1. The CDR3 consists of 17 residues. V trimming: 2 bases; J trimming: 0 bases; junction bases outside the gene matches: 7. The germline V gene encodes CDR1 MDHEN and CDR2 SYDVKM. DNA for the CDR3: TGTGCCAGCAGTTTAGAACAGGGGAAGAGTAGCAATCAGCCCCAGCATTTT. It translates to CASSLEQGKSSNQPQHF.

V gene TRBV5-4 combines with J gene TRBJ2-7; 7 nucleotides align to TRBD2. Trimming took 6 bases from V and 5 from J; bases not matched to a gene: 17. CDR3 length equals 16 residues. Germline assignment: CDR1 SGHNT and CDR2 YYREEE (reference sequence). The CDR3 reads CASTPRVGRESDEQYF. In nucleotides, the CDR3 is TGTGCCAGCACCCCGAGGGTAGGGCGGGAGTCTGACGAGCAGTACTTC.

The chain couples TRBV12-3 or TRBV12-4 to TRBJ1-6; TRBD1 might be the D (5 bases). V lost 3 bases and J 6 bases, leaving 24 bases between the germline ends. This CDR3 has 19 residues. The CDR3 sequence is CASSFDLEYGARSNSPLHF. For the CDR3, the DNA is TGTGCCAGCAGTTTTGATCTCGAATATGGGGCCCGTAGTAATTCACCCCTCCACTTT.

This clonotype was observed at least ten times. This chain joins TRBV2 and TRBJ2-7, with TRBD1 matching 8 bases. The CDR3 has 13 residues. Germline V lookup: CDR1 SNHLY, CDR2 FYNNEI. J was trimmed by 4 bases and V by 9 bases; bases with no gene match: 8. The CDR3 reads CASKRTGTYEQYF. The CDR3 DNA sequence: TGTGCCAGTAAAAGGACAGGGACGTACGAGCAGTACTTC.